The table lists the clone carrying this T cell receptor (beta chain) with a few counts. To make TCR beta libraries, researchers used iRepertoire HTBI primers and Arm-PCR of CDR3 regions. MiXCR, applied by TCRdb to the multiplex PCR reads, yields one record per CDR3 protein. The sample has roughly 610,000 distinct CDR3 sequences, roughly a sixth seen once; the top ten hold around 12%. Trimming cost V 1 base and J 1 base, with 14 bases left between them. Germline CDR1 reads LGHDT; CDR2 reads YNNKEL (reference sequence). CDR3 length: 17 amino acids. These data belong to a study of regulatory T cells in long-lasting Graves disease. Time point in this sample: newly diagnosed GD, antithyroid drugs for less than 3 months. Preparation of the TCR library used RNA extracted from PBMCs. The same sample was also studied in work on T cells in Graves' hyperthyroidism and ophthalmopathy.

V usage is TRBV3-1 and J usage is TRBJ1-5; a possible D gene is TRBD1 (6 bases). This receptor was identified in a man aged 18 to 30 with Graves disease. The sample here was peripheral blood mononuclear cells (PBMCs), taken at new diagnosis, from a patient treated with antithyroid drugs. CDR3 loop: CASSQGGGGSSNQPQHF. The CDR3 DNA reads TGTGCCAGCAGCCAAGGGGGAGGGGGGAGCAGCAATCAGCCCCAGCATTTT.